This passage covers 21 T cell receptor beta chains from one sample sequenced in a study of vaccination and CD4 T cells after COVID-19. Their cognate antigens are unknown. The study sequenced cultured CD4+ T cell DNA using the Oncomine TCR Beta short-read assay. TCRdb independently ran MiXCR on the PCR reads; one entry per CDR3 protein. The data show approximately 11,000 distinct CDR3 sequences, 64% seen once. Treatment reported: approximately nine-day PBMC culture with coronavirus spike peptide pools or control peptides (ViraFEST assay). Specimen: CD4+ T cells from blood, cultured in vitro. These TCRs come from a human donor who had recovered from COVID-19.

The chain has TRBV20-1 and TRBJ2-1, with a tentative D call TRBD1 (6 bases). The CDR3 is 18 amino acids. The germline V and J ends were trimmed by 0 bases and 1 base, with 19 bases remaining between them. Germline V lookup: CDR1 DFQATT, CDR2 SNEGSKA (reference sequence). In nucleotides, the CDR3 is TGCAGTGCTAGAGATCAAGAAGGGCAGGGGATGTCCTACAATGAGCAGTTCTTC. Translating gives CSARDQEGQGMSYNEQFF.

The CDR3 sequence is CASRRLAGELYEQYF. The CDR3 DNA reads as TGTGCCAGCAGGAGACTAGCGGGAGAACTATACGAGCAGTACTTC. The chain employs TRBV6-1 and TRBJ2-7; the match to TRBD2 covers 12 bases. Germline CDR1 is MNHNS and CDR2 is SASEGT. The CDR3 is 15 amino acids. The ends lost 6 bases at V and 4 bases at J; junction bases unmatched: 7.

V is TRBV28 and J is TRBJ2-3, with TRBD2 as a possible D gene (6 bases). The CDR3 length is 17 residues. The V end was cut by 6 bases, the J end by 1 base, with 20 bases between. CDR1 and CDR2 (germline): MDHEN, SYDVKM. For the CDR3, the DNA is TGTGCCAGCAGGGAGGAGGGCAGGTGGGGCGGCACAGATACGCAGTATTTT. Translation gives CASREEGRWGGTDTQYF.

The rearrangement joins TRBV21-1 to TRBJ1-1; the table names TRBD1, a call not compared with the DNA. TRBV21-1 constitutes a pseudogene. This CDR3 is 14 amino acids long. In DNA form, the CDR3 reads TGTGCCAGCAGCTCAAGGGCAGGGGGTACTGAAGCTTTCTTT. Protein product: CASSSRAGGTEAFF.

The chain is built from TRBV7-9 and TRBJ2-1; 9 nucleotides match TRBD2. Germline V lookup: CDR1 SEHNR, CDR2 FQNEAQ (reference sequence). The CDR3 has 16 residues. J lost 5 bases, V lost 5 bases, and 10 bases had no gene match. As DNA, the CDR3 is TGTGCCAGCAGCCCCCCTGGCGGGAGGGTAAACAATGAGCAGTTCTTC. The encoded protein is CASSPPGGRVNNEQFF.

By share, this clonotype counts as medium-sized. The chain links TRBV27 to TRBJ2-4; D unresolved. CDR3 length: 13 residues. CDR1 and CDR2 (germline): MNHEY, SMNVEV (reference sequence). Trimming took off 5 bases at V and 2 bases at J, with 7 bases between the two ends. In DNA, the CDR3 is TGTGCCAGCAGTCCGGGCACCAAAAACATTCAGTACTTC. Translated, it gives CASSPGTKNIQYF.

There are a few counts of this clonotype. The chain links TRBV20-1 to TRBJ2-1; TRBD1 might be the D (5 bases). Trimming cost V 0 bases and J 7 bases, with 10 bases left between them. Germline-derived CDR1 and CDR2 are DFQATT and SNEGSKA (reference sequence). This CDR3 is built from 13 residues. The CDR3 here is CSAREGRWNEQFF. Here the CDR3 DNA reads TGCAGTGCTAGAGAGGGGCGTTGGAATGAGCAGTTCTTC.

The chain links TRBV27 to TRBJ1-4; D is possibly TRBD1 (5 bases). The germline gives CDR1 MNHEY, CDR2 SMNVEV (reference sequence). CDR3 length equals 13 residues. Trimming took off 8 bases at V and 8 bases at J, with 15 bases between the two ends. The CDR3 nucleotides are TGTGCCAGCTCAATACGGCGGGACGAAAAACTGTTTTTT. It encodes CASSIRRDEKLFF.

The J gene is TRBJ2-5, the V gene TRBV2; unclear D gene. The germline gives CDR1 SNHLY, CDR2 FYNNEI. The CDR3 has 17 residues. Trimming stripped 7 bases from V and 3 bases from J, with 24 bases between. CDR3 DNA: TGTGCCAGCACTACACCCGAGTTATACAGCCCAAAAGAGACCCAGTACTTC. Translated, it gives CASTTPELYSPKETQYF.

V gene TRBV7-2 combines with J gene TRBJ2-5; 7 bases align to TRBD1. This CDR3 region has 15 residues. Germline V gene lookup returns CDR1 SGHTA and CDR2 FQGNSA. V was clipped by 3 bases and J by 3 bases; unmatched bases: 7. In DNA form, the CDR3 reads TGTGCCAGCAGCTTCCCGGGGACAGCAGAAGAGACCCAGTACTTC. Translation gives CASSFPGTAEETQYF.

This clonotype was seen a few times. The rearrangement links TRBV6-1 to TRBJ1-1; D gene ambiguous. CDR1 and CDR2 (germline): MNHNS, SASEGT. This CDR3 has 13 residues. V lost 9 bases, J lost 8 bases, and 19 bases lay in between. In DNA, the CDR3 is TGTGCCAGTTCAACCGAGGCCCTGGGGGAAGCTTTCTTT. This sequence encodes CASSTEALGEAFF.

The chain combines TRBV19 with TRBJ1-1; D uncertain. Looked up from germline, CDR1 is LNHDA and CDR2 is SQIVND (reference sequence). Trimming removed 4 bases at V and 0 bases at J, with 12 bases between. This CDR3 is built from 15 residues. Here the CDR3 DNA reads TGTGCCAGTAGTAGCCCGCCCTCGGTGAACACTGAAGCTTTCTTT. Amino acids: CASSSPPSVNTEAFF.

The sample holds a few counts of this clonotype. This chain uses TRBV20-1 with TRBJ1-5; tentatively, D is TRBD1 (5 bases). The length of the CDR3 is 13 residues. V was pared by 3 bases and J by 3 bases, with 9 bases between. CDR1 is DFQATT, CDR2 SNEGSKA, per germline (reference sequence). DNA for the CDR3: TGCAGTGCTAGGTTAGGGGCCAATCAGCCCCAGCATTTT. Protein product: CSARLGANQPQHF.

This clonotype showed up just once. The V call is TRBV20-1, the J call TRBJ2-2, with TRBD2 matching 12 bases. V shed 3 bases, J shed 6 bases, and the junction held 5 bases outside the gene matches. The germline CDR1 and CDR2 sequences are DFQATT and SNEGSKA (reference sequence). This CDR3 spans 15 amino acids. The CDR3 DNA reads TGCAGTGCTAGTCTAGCGGGGGGGCCATCCGGGGAGCTGTTTTTT. Translating gives CSASLAGGPSGELFF.

The chain couples TRBV20-1 to TRBJ2-7, with D hard to call. The length of the CDR3 is 12 residues. Looked up from germline, CDR1 is DFQATT and CDR2 is SNEGSKA (reference sequence). V dropped 3 bases and J dropped 4 bases, with 10 bases sitting between them. This CDR3 is CSASTGLYEQYF. In DNA, the CDR3 is TGCAGTGCTAGTACCGGTTTATACGAGCAGTACTTC.

This clonotype was seen a handful of times. The rearrangement links TRBV6-4 to TRBJ2-3; D not certain. CDR3 length: 14 residues. V was cut by 5 bases and J by 8 bases, with 17 bases left in between. Germline V lookup: CDR1 MRHNA, CDR2 SNTAGT. CDR3 sequence: CASSYPPWICTQYF. The CDR3 DNA is TGTGCCAGCAGTTACCCCCCGTGGATTTGTACGCAGTATTTT.

In this sample, this clonotype turned up a few times. The chain employs TRBV6-5 and TRBJ2-3, with 7 positions matching TRBD1. J lost 0 bases, V lost 4 bases, and 7 bases had no gene match. The CDR3 is 16 residues long. The germline V gene has CDR1 MNHEY and CDR2 SVGAGI. DNA of the CDR3: TGTGCCAGCAGTTTGGCCGGGACAGTAAGCACAGATACGCAGTATTTT. Translation: CASSLAGTVSTDTQYF.

V gene TRBV30 combines with J gene TRBJ1-2; 7 positions match TRBD1. The CDR3 has 13 residues. V gave up 5 bases and J gave up 2 bases; unmatched junction bases: 5. The V gene's germline CDR1 is GTSNPN and CDR2 SVGIG (reference sequence). The chain's CDR3 is CAWSPGQNYGYTF. The CDR3 DNA is TGTGCCTGGTCTCCGGGACAGAACTATGGCTACACCTTC.

The J gene is TRBJ2-7, the V gene TRBV6-2 or TRBV6-3, with TRBD1 as a possible D gene (5 bases). V was shortened by 2 bases and J by 1 base, with 12 bases between the two germline ends. CDR1 and CDR2 (germline): MNHEY, SVGEGT. This CDR3 spans 15 amino acids. The CDR3: CASSYKAGKSYEQYF. In DNA, the CDR3 is TGTGCCAGCAGTTACAAGGCAGGGAAATCCTACGAGCAGTACTTC.

The rearrangement uses TRBV7-8 and TRBJ1-2; D unresolved. Looked up from germline, CDR1 is SGHVS and CDR2 is FQNEAQ. CDR3 size: 13 residues. The V and J ends lost 1 base and 8 bases respectively, with 11 bases between them. The CDR3 here is CASSLVSGTGYTF. DNA for the CDR3: TGTGCCAGCAGCTTAGTGTCTGGTACGGGCTACACCTTC.

By proportion, this clonotype is medium-sized (0.01 to 0.1%). The gene calls are TRBV19 and TRBJ2-7, with 7 bases that match TRBD2. The CDR3 runs to 14 residues. Germline loops: CDR1 LNHDA, CDR2 SQIVND (reference sequence). V shed 2 bases, J shed 3 bases, and the junction held 4 bases outside the gene matches. CDR3 nucleotide sequence: TGTGCCAGTAGTATAAATCCGGGGGGCTACGAGCAGTACTTC. Protein: CASSINPGGYEQYF.